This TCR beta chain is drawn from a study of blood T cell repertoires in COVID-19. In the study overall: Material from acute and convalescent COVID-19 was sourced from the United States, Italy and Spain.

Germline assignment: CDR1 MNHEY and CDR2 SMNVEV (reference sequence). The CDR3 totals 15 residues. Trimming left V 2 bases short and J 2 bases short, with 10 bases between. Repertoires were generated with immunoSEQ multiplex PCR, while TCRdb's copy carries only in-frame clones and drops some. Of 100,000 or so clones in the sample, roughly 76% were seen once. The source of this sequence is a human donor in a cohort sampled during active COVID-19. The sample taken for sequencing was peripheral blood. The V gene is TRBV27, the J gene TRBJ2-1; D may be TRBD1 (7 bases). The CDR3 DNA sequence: TGTGCCAGCAGTTTAGGAGGGGGCCCCTACAATGAGCAGTTCTTC. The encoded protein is CASSLGGGPYNEQFF.